The text below deals with one TCR beta chain. This sample is part of a study of T cell changes during pregnancy in multiple sclerosis. V was shortened by 2 bases and J by 4 bases, with 15 bases between the two germline ends. This CDR3 contains 15 residues. Germline loops: CDR1 MNHEY, CDR2 SVGAGI. The data were produced by immunoSEQ multiplex PCR, yet TCRdb's version contains in-frame clones alone and is incomplete. The sample records about 42,000 clones, around 90% being singletons. The source material was CD4+ T cells from peripheral blood mononuclear cells, sampled before pregnancy. The sequence was collected from a female donor with multiple sclerosis, enrolled in a pregnancy study. The V and J genes are TRBV6-5 and TRBJ2-7; a weak D match, TRBD2 (6 bases). This CDR3 is CASSYIGGPRYEQYF. In DNA, the CDR3 is TGTGCCAGCAGTTACATCGGGGGACCGCGTTACGAGCAGTACTTC.